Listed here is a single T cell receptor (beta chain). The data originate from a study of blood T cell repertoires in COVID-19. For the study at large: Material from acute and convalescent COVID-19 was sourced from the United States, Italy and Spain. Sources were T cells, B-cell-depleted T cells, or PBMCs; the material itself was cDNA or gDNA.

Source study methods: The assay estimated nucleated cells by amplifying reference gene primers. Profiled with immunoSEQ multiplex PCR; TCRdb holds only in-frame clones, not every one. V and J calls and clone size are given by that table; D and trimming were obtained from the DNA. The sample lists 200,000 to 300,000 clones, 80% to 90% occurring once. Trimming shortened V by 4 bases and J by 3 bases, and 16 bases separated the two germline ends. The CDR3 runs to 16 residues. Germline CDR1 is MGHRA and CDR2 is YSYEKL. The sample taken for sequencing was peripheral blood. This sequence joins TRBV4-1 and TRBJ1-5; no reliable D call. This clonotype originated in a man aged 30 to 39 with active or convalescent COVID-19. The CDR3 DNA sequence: TGCGCCAGCAGCCGGAGCTTGCTGGATAACAATCAGCCCCAGCATTTT. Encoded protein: CASSRSLLDNNQPQHF.